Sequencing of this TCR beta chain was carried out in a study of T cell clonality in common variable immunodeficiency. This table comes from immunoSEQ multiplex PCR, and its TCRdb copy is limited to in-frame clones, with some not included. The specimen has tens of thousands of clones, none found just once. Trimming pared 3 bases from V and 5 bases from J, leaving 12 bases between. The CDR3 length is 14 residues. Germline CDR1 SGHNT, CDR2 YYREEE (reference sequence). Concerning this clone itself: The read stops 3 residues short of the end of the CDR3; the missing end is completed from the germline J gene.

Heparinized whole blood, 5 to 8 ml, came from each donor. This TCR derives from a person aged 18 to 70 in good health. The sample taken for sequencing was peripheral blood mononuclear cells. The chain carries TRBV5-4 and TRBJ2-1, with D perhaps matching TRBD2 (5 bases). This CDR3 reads CASSYTLANNEQFF. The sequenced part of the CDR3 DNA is TGTGCCAGCAGCTATACTCTAGCTAACAATGAG.